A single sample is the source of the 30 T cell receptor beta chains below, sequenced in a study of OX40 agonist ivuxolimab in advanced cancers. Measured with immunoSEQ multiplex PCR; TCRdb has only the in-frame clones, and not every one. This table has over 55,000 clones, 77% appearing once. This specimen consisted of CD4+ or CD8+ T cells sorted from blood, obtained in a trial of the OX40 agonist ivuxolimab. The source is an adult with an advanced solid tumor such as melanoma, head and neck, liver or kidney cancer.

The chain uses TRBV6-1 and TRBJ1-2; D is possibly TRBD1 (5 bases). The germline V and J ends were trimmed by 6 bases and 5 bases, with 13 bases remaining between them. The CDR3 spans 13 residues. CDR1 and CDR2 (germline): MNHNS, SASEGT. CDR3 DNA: TGTGCCAGCAGGGGGCAGAGTCCATATGGCTACACCTTC. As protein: CASRGQSPYGYTF.

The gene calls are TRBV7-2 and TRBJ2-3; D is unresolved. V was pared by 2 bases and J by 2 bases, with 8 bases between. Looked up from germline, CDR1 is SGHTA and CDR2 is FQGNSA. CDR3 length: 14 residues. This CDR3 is CASSLTPTTDTQYF. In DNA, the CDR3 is TGTGCCAGCAGCTTAACCCCGACCACAGATACGCAGTATTTT. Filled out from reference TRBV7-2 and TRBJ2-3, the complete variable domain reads GAGVSQSPSNKVTEKGKDVELRCDPISGHTALYWYRQSLGQGLEFLIYFQGNSAPDKSGLPSDRFSAERTGGSVSTLTIQRTQQEDSAVYLCASSLTPTTDTQYFGPGTRLTVL.

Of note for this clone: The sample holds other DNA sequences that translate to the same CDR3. The CDR3 loop reads CASSGDRDNSPLHF. The CDR3 nucleotides are TGTGCCAGCAGCGGGGACAGAGATAATTCACCCCTCCACTTT. V is TRBV7-9 and J is TRBJ1-6, with 7 bases fitting TRBD1. Germline assignment: CDR1 SEHNR and CDR2 FQNEAQ (reference sequence). This CDR3 has 14 residues. Trimming removed 5 bases from V and 5 bases from J; junction bases left unmatched: 3.

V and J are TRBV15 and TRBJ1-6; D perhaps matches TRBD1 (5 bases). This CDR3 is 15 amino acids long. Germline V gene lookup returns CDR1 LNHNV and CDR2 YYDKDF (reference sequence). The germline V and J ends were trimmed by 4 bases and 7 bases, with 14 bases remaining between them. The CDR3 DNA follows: TGTGCCACCAGCAACTCGGGGGGTTCGAATTCACCCCTCCACTTT. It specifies CATSNSGGSNSPLHF. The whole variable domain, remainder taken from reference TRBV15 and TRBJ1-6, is DAMVIQNPRYQVTQFGKPVTLSCSQTLNHNVMYWYQQKSSQAPKLLFHYYDKDFNNEADTPDNFQSRRPNTSFCFLDIRSPGLGDTAMYLCATSNSGGSNSPLHFGNGTRLTVT.

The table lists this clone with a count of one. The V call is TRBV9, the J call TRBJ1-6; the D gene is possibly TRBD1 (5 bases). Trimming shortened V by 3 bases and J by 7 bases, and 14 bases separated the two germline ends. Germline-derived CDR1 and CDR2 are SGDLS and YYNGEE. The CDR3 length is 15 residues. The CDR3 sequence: CASSALGRTNSPLHF. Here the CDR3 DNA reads TGTGCCAGCAGCGCCCTGGGACGGACAAATTCACCCCTCCACTTT.

This CDR3 reads CASSFTGGSETQYF. The CDR3, as DNA: TGTGCCAGCAGCTTCACAGGGGGCTCGGAGACCCAGTACTTC. V is TRBV7-9 and J is TRBJ2-5; 9 positions agree with TRBD1. V trimming: 3 bases; J trimming: 5 bases; junction bases outside the gene matches: 4. This CDR3 region has 14 residues. Germline V gene lookup returns CDR1 SEHNR and CDR2 FQNEAQ (reference sequence).

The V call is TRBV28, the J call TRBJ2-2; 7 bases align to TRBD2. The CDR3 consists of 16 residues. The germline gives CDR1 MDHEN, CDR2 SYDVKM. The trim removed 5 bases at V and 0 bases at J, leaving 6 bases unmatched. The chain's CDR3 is CASSGASGANTGELFF. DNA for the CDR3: TGTGCCAGCAGTGGGGCTAGCGGCGCGAACACCGGGGAGCTGTTTTTT.

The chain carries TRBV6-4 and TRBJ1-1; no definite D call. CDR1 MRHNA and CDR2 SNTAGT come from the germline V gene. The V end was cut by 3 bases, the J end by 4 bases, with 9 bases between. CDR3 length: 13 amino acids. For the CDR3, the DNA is TGTGCCAGCAGTGAAAAGGGAGGCACTGAAGCTTTCTTT. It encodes CASSEKGGTEAFF.

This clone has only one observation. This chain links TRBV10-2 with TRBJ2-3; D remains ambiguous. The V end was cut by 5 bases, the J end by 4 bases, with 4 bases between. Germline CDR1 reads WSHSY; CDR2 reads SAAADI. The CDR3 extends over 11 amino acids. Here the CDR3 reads CASSSADTQYF. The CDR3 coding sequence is TGCGCCAGCAGTAGCGCAGATACGCAGTATTTT.

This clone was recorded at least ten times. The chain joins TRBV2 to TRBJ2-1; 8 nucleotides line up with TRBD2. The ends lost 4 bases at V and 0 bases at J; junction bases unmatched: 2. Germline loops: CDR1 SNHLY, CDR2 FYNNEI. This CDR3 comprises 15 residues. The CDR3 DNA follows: TGTGCCAGCAGTGCCGGGACTAGCTCCTACAATGAGCAGTTCTTC. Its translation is CASSAGTSSYNEQFF.

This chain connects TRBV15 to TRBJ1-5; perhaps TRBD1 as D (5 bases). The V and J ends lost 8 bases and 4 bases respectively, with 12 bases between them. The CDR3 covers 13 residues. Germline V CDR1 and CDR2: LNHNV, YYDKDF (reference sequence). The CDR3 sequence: CATGPGRNQPQHF. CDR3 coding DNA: TGTGCCACCGGACCAGGGAGGAATCAGCCCCAGCATTTT.

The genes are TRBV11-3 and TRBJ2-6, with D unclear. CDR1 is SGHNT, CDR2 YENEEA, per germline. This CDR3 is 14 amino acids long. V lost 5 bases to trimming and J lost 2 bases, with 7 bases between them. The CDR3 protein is CASSQEAGANVLTF. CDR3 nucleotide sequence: TGTGCCAGCAGCCAAGAGGCTGGGGCCAACGTCCTGACTTTC.

The CDR3 nucleotides read TGTGCCTGGAGTTCCGGGACGGGCAATCAGCCCCAGCATTTT. It translates to CAWSSGTGNQPQHF. The rearrangement links TRBV30 to TRBJ1-5, with D tentatively TRBD1 (5 bases). Germline CDR1 and CDR2: GTSNPN and SVGIG (reference sequence). Between the trimmed V and J ends, which lost 2 bases and 2 bases, there was a span of 10 bases. The CDR3 covers 14 residues.

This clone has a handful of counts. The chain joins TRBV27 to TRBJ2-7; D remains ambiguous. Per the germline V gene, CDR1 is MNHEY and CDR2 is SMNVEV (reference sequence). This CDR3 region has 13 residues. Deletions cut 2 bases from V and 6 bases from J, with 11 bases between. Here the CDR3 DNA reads TGTGCCAGCAGTTTAAACGGCGAGGCCGAGCAGTACTTC. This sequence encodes CASSLNGEAEQYF.

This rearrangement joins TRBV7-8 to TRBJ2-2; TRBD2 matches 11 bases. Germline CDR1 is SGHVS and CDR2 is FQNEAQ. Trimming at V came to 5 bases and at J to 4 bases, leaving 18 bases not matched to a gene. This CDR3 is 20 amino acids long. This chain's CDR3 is CASSPFRVLGTSGVTGELFF. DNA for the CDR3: TGTGCCAGCAGCCCCTTTAGGGTCCTCGGGACTAGCGGAGTCACCGGGGAGCTGTTTTTT.

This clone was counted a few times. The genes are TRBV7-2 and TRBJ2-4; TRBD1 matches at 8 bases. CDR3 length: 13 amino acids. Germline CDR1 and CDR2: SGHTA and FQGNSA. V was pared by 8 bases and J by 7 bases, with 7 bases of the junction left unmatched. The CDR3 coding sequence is TGTGCCAGCTCCTGGACAGGGAGTAACATTCAGTACTTC. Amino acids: CASSWTGSNIQYF.

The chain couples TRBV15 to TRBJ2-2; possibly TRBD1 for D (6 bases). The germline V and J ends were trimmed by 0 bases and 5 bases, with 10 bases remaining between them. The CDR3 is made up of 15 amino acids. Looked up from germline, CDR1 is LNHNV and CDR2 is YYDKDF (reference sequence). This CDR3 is CATSREQGRTGELFF. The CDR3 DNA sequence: TGTGCCACCAGCAGAGAACAGGGAAGGACCGGGGAGCTGTTTTTT.

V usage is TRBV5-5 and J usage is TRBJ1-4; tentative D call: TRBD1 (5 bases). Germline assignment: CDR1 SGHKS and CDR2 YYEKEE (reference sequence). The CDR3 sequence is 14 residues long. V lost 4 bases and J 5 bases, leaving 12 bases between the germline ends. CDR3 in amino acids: CASSLTDTNEKLFF. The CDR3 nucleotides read TGTGCCAGCAGCCTGACAGACACCAATGAAAAACTGTTTTTT.

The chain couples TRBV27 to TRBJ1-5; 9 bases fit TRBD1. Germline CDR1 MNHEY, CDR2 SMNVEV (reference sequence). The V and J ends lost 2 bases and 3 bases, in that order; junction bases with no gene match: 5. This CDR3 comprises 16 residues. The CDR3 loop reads CASSLKGQGFNQPQHF. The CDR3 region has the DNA TGTGCCAGCAGTTTAAAAGGACAGGGGTTCAATCAGCCCCAGCATTTT.

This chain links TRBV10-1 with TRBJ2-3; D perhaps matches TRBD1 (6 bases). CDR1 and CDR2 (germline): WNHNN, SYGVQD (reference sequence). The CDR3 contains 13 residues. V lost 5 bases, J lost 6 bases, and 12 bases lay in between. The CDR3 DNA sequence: TGCGCCAGCAGTAACAGGGCGGCTGATACGCAGTATTTT. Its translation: CASSNRAADTQYF.

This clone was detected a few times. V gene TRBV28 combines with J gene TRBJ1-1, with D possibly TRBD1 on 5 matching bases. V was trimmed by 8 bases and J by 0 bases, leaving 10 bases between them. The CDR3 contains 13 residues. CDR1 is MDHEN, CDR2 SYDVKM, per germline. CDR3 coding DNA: TGTGCCAGCCGGGGGATTCTGAACACTGAAGCTTTCTTT. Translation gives CASRGILNTEAFF.

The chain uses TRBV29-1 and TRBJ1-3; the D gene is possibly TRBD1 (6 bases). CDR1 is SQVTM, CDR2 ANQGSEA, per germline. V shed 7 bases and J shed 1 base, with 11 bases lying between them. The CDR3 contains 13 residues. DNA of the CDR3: TGCAGCGGTACAGGGTCTTCTGGAAACACCATATATTTT. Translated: CSGTGSSGNTIYF.

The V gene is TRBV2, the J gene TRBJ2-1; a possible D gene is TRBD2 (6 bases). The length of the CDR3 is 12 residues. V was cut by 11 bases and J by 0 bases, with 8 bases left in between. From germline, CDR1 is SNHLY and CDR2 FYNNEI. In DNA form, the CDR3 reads TGTGCCGGAGGGCCCTCCTACAATGAGCAGTTCTTC. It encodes CAGGPSYNEQFF. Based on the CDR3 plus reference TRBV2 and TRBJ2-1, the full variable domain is EPEVTQTPSHQVTQMGQEVILRCVPISNHLYFYWYRQILGQKVEFLVSFYNNEISEKSEIFDDQFSVERPDGSNFTLKIRSTKLEDSAMYFCAGGPSYNEQFFGPGTRLTVL.

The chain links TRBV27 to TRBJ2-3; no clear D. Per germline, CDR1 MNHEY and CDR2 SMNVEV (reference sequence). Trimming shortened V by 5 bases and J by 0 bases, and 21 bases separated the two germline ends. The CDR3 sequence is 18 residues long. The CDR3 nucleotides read TGTGCCAGCAGTCCTCGGACGGGCGAACCCTCTAGCACAGATACGCAGTATTTT. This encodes CASSPRTGEPSSTDTQYF.

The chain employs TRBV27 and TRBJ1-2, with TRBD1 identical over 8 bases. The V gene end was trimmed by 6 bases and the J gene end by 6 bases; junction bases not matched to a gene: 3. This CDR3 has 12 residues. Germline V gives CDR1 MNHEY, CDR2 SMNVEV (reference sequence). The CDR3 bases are TGTGCCAGCAGAGGGACAGGCAATGGCTACACCTTC. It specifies CASRGTGNGYTF.

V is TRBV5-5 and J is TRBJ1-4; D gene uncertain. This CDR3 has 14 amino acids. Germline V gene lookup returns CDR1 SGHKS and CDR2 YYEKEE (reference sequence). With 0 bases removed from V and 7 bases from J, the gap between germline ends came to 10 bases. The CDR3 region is CASSLESVREKLFF. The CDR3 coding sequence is TGTGCCAGCAGCTTGGAAAGCGTTCGTGAAAAACTGTTTTTT. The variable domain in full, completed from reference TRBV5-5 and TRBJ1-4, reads DAGVTQSPTHLIKTRGQQVTLRCSPISGHKSVSWYQQVLGQGPQFIFQYYEKEERGRGNFPDRFSARQFPNYSSELNVNALLLGDSALYLCASSLESVREKLFFGSGTQLSVL.

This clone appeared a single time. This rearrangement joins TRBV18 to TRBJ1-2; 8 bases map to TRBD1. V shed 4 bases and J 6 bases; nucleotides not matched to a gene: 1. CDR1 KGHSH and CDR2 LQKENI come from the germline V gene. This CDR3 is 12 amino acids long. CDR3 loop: CASSQDRDGYTF. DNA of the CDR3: TGTGCCAGCTCACAGGACAGGGATGGCTACACCTTC.

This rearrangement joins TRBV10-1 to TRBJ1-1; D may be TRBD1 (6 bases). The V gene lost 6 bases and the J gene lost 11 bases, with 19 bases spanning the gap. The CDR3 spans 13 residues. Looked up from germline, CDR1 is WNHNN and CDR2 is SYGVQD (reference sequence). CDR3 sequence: CASRATLIGGAFF. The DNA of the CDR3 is TGCGCCAGCAGAGCGACACTTATAGGGGGGGCTTTCTTT.

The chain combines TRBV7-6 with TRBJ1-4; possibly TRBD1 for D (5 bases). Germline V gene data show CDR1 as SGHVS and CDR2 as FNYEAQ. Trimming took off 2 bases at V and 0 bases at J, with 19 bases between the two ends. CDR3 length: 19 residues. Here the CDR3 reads CASSLNPQGFLATNEKLFF. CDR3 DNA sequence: TGTGCCAGCAGCTTAAATCCCCAGGGATTTCTCGCAACTAATGAAAAACTGTTTTTT.

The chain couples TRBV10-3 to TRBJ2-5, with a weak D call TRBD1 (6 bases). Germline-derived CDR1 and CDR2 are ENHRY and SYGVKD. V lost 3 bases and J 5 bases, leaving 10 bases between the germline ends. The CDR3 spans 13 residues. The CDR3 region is CAISDRGGETQYF. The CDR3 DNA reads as TGTGCCATCAGTGACAGGGGTGGGGAGACCCAGTACTTC.